This TCR beta chain came from a study of shared clonotypes between healthy human individuals. It was CD45RO-negative cells, positively selected for CCR7, that made up naive CD8 cells, with terminally differentiated effector memory CD45RA+ cells excluded. The table came from immunoSEQ multiplex PCR; TCRdb's copy has only in-frame clones and leaves some out. The repertoire includes about 700,000 clones, just over 90% of them detected once, and nearly 25% sits in the top ten. V was clipped by 1 base and J by 3 bases, with 13 bases between them. Per the germline V gene, CDR1 is LGHNA and CDR2 is YNFKEQ. The CDR3 runs 16 residues.

Sequencing used naive CD8+ T cells sorted from blood. The genes are TRBV4-2 and TRBJ2-1; TRBD2 is a possible D gene (6 bases). This receptor was taken from a young man in good health. In DNA, the CDR3 is TGTGCCAGCAGCCAAGTTGAAGTAGCGGTCTACAATGAGCAGTTCTTC. Translating gives CASSQVEVAVYNEQFF.